The T cell receptor (beta chain) under discussion was sequenced for a study of shared clonotypes between healthy human individuals. Unmatched junction bases numbered 11, after V lost 4 bases and J lost 7 bases. There are 16 residues in the CDR3. Germline V CDR1 and CDR2: SGHRS, YFSETQ. Assay used: immunoSEQ multiplex PCR; TCRdb lists only in-frame clones, some missing. Of hundreds of thousands of clones listed, 74% are singletons. This clonotype was sampled from a woman in her twenties or thirties in good health. The sequencing sample was made of memory CD4+ T cells sorted from blood. The sample's subset: CD45RA-negative fraction. The rearrangement uses TRBV5-1 and TRBJ2-1; 10 bases map to TRBD2. This chain's CDR3 is CASSPSKAGGWNEQFF. CDR3 coding DNA: TGCGCCAGCAGCCCCTCTAAAGCGGGAGGGTGGAATGAGCAGTTCTTC.